The 26 T cell receptor beta chains given below trace back to one sample, sequenced in a study of T cells after yellow fever vaccination. MiXCR, run by TCRdb on the 5' RACE reads, gives a single entry per CDR3 protein. The profile covers approximately 61,000 distinct CDR3 sequences, with around 6.5% appearing a single time and about 40% taken by the ten largest. Sample: CD8+ T cells sorted from PBMCs, taken on the day of the first yellow fever vaccination. These receptors were collected from a man aged 18 to 35 who received the YFV17D yellow fever vaccine.

This clonotype has a handful of counts. The V and J genes are TRBV19 and TRBJ2-3; 7 bases match TRBD1. Trimming cost V 7 bases and J 3 bases; bases outside gene matches: 4. Germline V CDR1 and CDR2: LNHDA, SQIVND (reference sequence). The length of the CDR3 is 13 residues. The CDR3: CASTTGRTDTQYF. The CDR3 bases are TGTGCCAGTACGACAGGGCGGACAGATACGCAGTATTTT.

This clonotype was seen more than once but under ten times. The genes are TRBV6-5 and TRBJ2-3, with TRBD1 as a possible D gene (5 bases). Trimming stripped 2 bases from V and 3 bases from J, with 15 bases between. The germline gives CDR1 MNHEY, CDR2 SVGAGI. The CDR3 has 16 residues. CDR3 loop: CASSYSVQVETDTQYF. DNA for the CDR3: TGTGCCAGCAGTTACAGCGTACAGGTTGAGACAGATACGCAGTATTTT.

This clonotype was observed a handful of times. This chain's CDR3 is CASRLKGAEAFF. In DNA form, the CDR3 reads TGTGCCAGTAGGTTAAAGGGGGCTGAAGCTTTCTTT. The chain carries TRBV19 and TRBJ1-1, with D perhaps matching TRBD1 (6 bases). V lost 6 bases, J lost 6 bases, and 11 bases lay in between. CDR3 length: 12 amino acids. Germline assignment: CDR1 LNHDA and CDR2 SQIVND (reference sequence).

This clonotype was counted at least ten times. The chain links TRBV29-1 to TRBJ2-5; D is undetermined. With 3 bases removed from V and 1 base from J, the gap between germline ends came to 15 bases. CDR1 is SQVTM and CDR2 is ANQGSEA in the germline V gene. The CDR3 has 15 amino acids. For the CDR3, the DNA is TGCAGCGTTGAGGACCCATTAACGTTCCAAGAGACCCAGTACTTC. Amino acid sequence: CSVEDPLTFQETQYF.

This clonotype has ten or more counts. V is TRBV7-9 and J is TRBJ1-2; D is unclear. V lost 4 bases, J lost 3 bases, and 6 bases lay in between. Germline V lookup: CDR1 SEHNR, CDR2 FQNEAQ (reference sequence). This CDR3 spans 12 amino acids. CDR3 sequence (DNA): TGTGCCAGCAGCTCTCGGGACTATGGCTACACCTTC. Encoded protein: CASSSRDYGYTF.

This clonotype was observed at least ten times. Here the CDR3 reads CASSLSTGVTYEQYF. In nucleotides, the CDR3 is TGTGCCAGCAGTTTATCTACGGGAGTAACCTACGAGCAGTACTTC. This chain connects TRBV6-2 or TRBV6-3 to TRBJ2-7, with D perhaps TRBD2 (6 bases). The germline gives CDR1 MNHEY, CDR2 SVGEGT. Trimming shortened V by 4 bases and J by 2 bases, and 15 bases separated the two germline ends. This CDR3 has 15 amino acids.

The chain carries TRBV6-1 and TRBJ2-3, with 15 nucleotides matching TRBD2. V was pared by 6 bases and J by 2 bases, with 6 bases of the junction left unmatched. The V gene's germline CDR1 is MNHNS and CDR2 SASEGT. CDR3 size: 17 residues. DNA for the CDR3: TGTGCCAGCAGGCACGGGACTAGCGGGGGGTTCACAGATACGCAGTATTTT. The encoded protein is CASRHGTSGGFTDTQYF.

This clonotype was picked up a small number of times. The chain joins TRBV4-1 to TRBJ1-5, with D uncertain. This CDR3 comprises 15 residues. Germline V gives CDR1 MGHRA, CDR2 YSYEKL. Deletions cut 5 bases from V and 0 bases from J, with 11 bases between. CDR3 coding DNA: TGCGCCAGCAGCGAGCGACACGTTAGCAATCAGCCCCAGCATTTT. It is translated as CASSERHVSNQPQHF.

This clonotype was seen many times. The chain recombines TRBV6-1 with TRBJ1-1, with D maybe TRBD1 (5 bases). The CDR3 runs 13 residues. The V gene's germline CDR1 is MNHNS and CDR2 SASEGT. V lost 6 bases and J lost 6, with 14 bases in between. The CDR3 loop is CASRTSGRAEAFF. For the CDR3, the DNA is TGTGCCAGCAGAACTTCGGGGCGGGCTGAAGCTTTCTTT.

This clonotype was counted ten times or more. This sequence joins TRBV7-8 and TRBJ2-7, with D possibly TRBD1 on 6 matching bases. The CDR3 contains 14 residues. V gave up 2 bases and J gave up 2 bases, with 10 bases separating them. The germline V gene has CDR1 SGHVS and CDR2 FQNEAQ. The chain's CDR3 is CASSLNREPYEQYF. The CDR3 region has the DNA TGTGCCAGCAGCTTAAACAGGGAACCCTACGAGCAGTACTTC.

This clonotype has ten or more counts. The chain has TRBV7-8 and TRBJ1-5; D ambiguous. Per germline, CDR1 SGHVS and CDR2 FQNEAQ. Deletions cut 3 bases from V and 3 bases from J, with 15 bases between. This CDR3 spans 16 amino acids. In DNA, the CDR3 is TGTGCCAGCAGCTTTCTTGACTGGTCCCCCAATCAGCCCCAGCATTTT. Its translation: CASSFLDWSPNQPQHF.

The chain employs TRBV18 and TRBJ2-3; D may be TRBD2 (7 bases). The CDR3 has 17 amino acids. Germline loops: CDR1 KGHSH, CDR2 LQKENI. V lost 1 base, J lost 3 bases, and 17 bases lay in between. Here the CDR3 DNA reads TGTGCCAGCTCACCACGGGCGGGGGCCTGGATAACAGATACGCAGTATTTT. It specifies CASSPRAGAWITDTQYF.

This clonotype turned up a few times. The V and J genes are TRBV4-1 and TRBJ1-5; D is undetermined. The V gene's germline CDR1 is MGHRA and CDR2 YSYEKL. The V end lost 6 bases, the J end lost 0 bases, and 12 bases lay between the germline ends. This CDR3 is 15 amino acids long. The CDR3 coding sequence is TGCGCCAGCAGTACAAACGGGTATAGCAATCAGCCCCAGCATTTT. Translating it yields CASSTNGYSNQPQHF.

The chain has TRBV7-3 and TRBJ2-3; 10 bases line up with TRBD2. The junction had 10 bases not matched to a gene; V was cut back by 3 bases and J by 4 bases. CDR3 length: 17 amino acids. Per germline, CDR1 SGHTA and CDR2 FQGTGA. Here the CDR3 DNA reads TGTGCCAGCAGCTTGACTAGCGGGCTCATAGGGGCAGATACGCAGTATTTT. The encoded protein is CASSLTSGLIGADTQYF.

This clonotype was seen ten or more times. The chain employs TRBV20-1 and TRBJ2-7, with 7 bases matching TRBD1. The germline gives CDR1 DFQATT, CDR2 SNEGSKA (reference sequence). V was pared by 2 bases and J by 3 bases, with 4 bases of the junction left unmatched. This CDR3 contains 13 residues. Here the CDR3 reads CSARRGPSYEQYF. The CDR3 nucleotides are TGCAGTGCTAGAAGGGGGCCTAGCTACGAGCAGTACTTC.

The chain uses TRBV6-5 and TRBJ1-2; the D gene is possibly TRBD1 (6 bases). Trimming pared 0 bases from V and 4 bases from J, leaving 9 bases between. The germline V gene encodes CDR1 MNHEY and CDR2 SVGAGI. There are 14 residues in the CDR3. The DNA of the CDR3 is TGTGCCAGCAGTTACTCAGGGGGTTCCTATGGCTACACCTTC. Its translation is CASSYSGGSYGYTF.

This clonotype was seen at least ten times. The chain has TRBV4-1 and TRBJ2-4; 14 bases match TRBD2. There are 20 residues in the CDR3. Trimming removed 4 bases from V and 0 bases from J; junction bases left unmatched: 11. Germline CDR1 is MGHRA and CDR2 is YSYEKL. The CDR3 spells CASSPDRTSGGLLAKNIQYF. The DNA for the CDR3 is TGCGCCAGCAGCCCCGACAGGACTAGCGGGGGGCTTCTAGCCAAAAACATTCAGTACTTC.

Only a few counts were recorded for this clonotype. The chain combines TRBV29-1 with TRBJ2-1; D perhaps matches TRBD2 (6 bases). Germline V gene data show CDR1 as SQVTM and CDR2 as ANQGSEA. Trimming took 1 base from V and 10 from J, leaving 8 bases between them. This CDR3 is 11 amino acids long. CDR3 DNA: TGCAGCGTTGAAGGCGGGACGGAGCAGTTCTTC. This gives the protein CSVEGGTEQFF.

In its sample, this clonotype was seen many times. V gene TRBV11-2 combines with J gene TRBJ2-7; 12 nucleotides agree with TRBD2. The germline V gene encodes CDR1 SGHAT and CDR2 FQNNGV. V lost 4 bases to trimming and J lost 0 bases; unmatched junction nucleotides: 4. The CDR3 is 16 amino acids. DNA for the CDR3: TGTGCCAGCAGCTCCCGACTAGCGGGGGCCTCCTACGAGCAGTACGTC. Amino acids: CASSSRLAGASYEQYV.

This clonotype was seen repeatedly, ten times or more. The chain carries TRBV4-3 and TRBJ2-7, with TRBD2 as a possible D gene (5 bases). Germline V gives CDR1 LGHNA, CDR2 YSLEER. Trimming took 4 bases from V and 0 from J, leaving 13 bases between them. The length of the CDR3 is 15 residues. CDR3 sequence: CASSPQWTSSYEQYF. CDR3 coding DNA: TGCGCCAGCAGCCCCCAGTGGACTTCCTCCTACGAGCAGTACTTC.

V is TRBV5-1 and J is TRBJ2-2, with no clear D. This CDR3 is built from 12 residues. V lost 2 bases and J lost 2, with 1 base in between. The V gene's germline CDR1 is SGHRS and CDR2 YFSETQ. The CDR3 coding sequence is TGCGCCAGCAGCTTCAACACCGGGGAGCTGTTTTTT. Translated: CASSFNTGELFF.

This clonotype was seen at least ten times. The chain is built from TRBV14 and TRBJ2-1; no reliable D call. V was shortened by 6 bases and J by 9 bases, with 21 bases between the two germline ends. The germline CDR1 and CDR2 sequences are SGHDN and FVKESK. This CDR3 region has 15 residues. The CDR3 nucleotides are TGTGCCAGCAGGCCTTCAAAGGAACCCAAATTTGAGCAGTTCTTC. Protein product: CASRPSKEPKFEQFF.

Ten or more counts support this clonotype. V gene TRBV20-1 combines with J gene TRBJ2-7, with TRBD1 identical over 11 bases. Germline V gene sequence: CDR1 DFQATT, CDR2 SNEGSKA (reference sequence). CDR3 length: 14 amino acids. J lost 3 bases, V lost 6 bases, and 7 bases had no gene match. The CDR3 spells CSATGQGAVYEQYF. CDR3 bases: TGCAGTGCCACCGGACAGGGGGCTGTCTACGAGCAGTACTTC.

This clonotype was recorded a few times. This rearrangement joins TRBV5-1 to TRBJ2-1, with 8 positions matching TRBD1. V shed 3 bases, J shed 7 bases, and the junction held 9 bases outside the gene matches. CDR1 is SGHRS and CDR2 is YFSETQ in the germline V gene. There are 15 residues in the CDR3. CDR3 nucleotides: TGCGCCAGCAGCTCCGGACAGGGTTTTGCGAATGAGCAGTTCTTC. It yields the protein CASSSGQGFANEQFF.

This clonotype was detected ten times or more. V gene TRBV4-1 combines with J gene TRBJ1-1; TRBD1 aligns across 9 bases. The length of the CDR3 is 14 residues. V lost 8 bases to trimming and J lost 1 base; unmatched junction nucleotides: 5. Germline V gives CDR1 MGHRA, CDR2 YSYEKL. The CDR3 nucleotides read TGCGCCAGCCGACAGGGGGACTCGAACACTGAAGCTTTCTTT. Translating gives CASRQGDSNTEAFF.

This clonotype was detected many times. CDR3 bases: TGTGCCAGCAGTTCCCGCTCCCCCGTCCCAGATACGCAGTATTTT. Amino acid sequence: CASSSRSPVPDTQYF. The chain links TRBV6-5 to TRBJ2-3; D not resolved. This CDR3 has 15 residues. Trimming took off 4 bases at V and 4 bases at J, with 15 bases between the two ends. The V gene's germline CDR1 is MNHEY and CDR2 SVGAGI.